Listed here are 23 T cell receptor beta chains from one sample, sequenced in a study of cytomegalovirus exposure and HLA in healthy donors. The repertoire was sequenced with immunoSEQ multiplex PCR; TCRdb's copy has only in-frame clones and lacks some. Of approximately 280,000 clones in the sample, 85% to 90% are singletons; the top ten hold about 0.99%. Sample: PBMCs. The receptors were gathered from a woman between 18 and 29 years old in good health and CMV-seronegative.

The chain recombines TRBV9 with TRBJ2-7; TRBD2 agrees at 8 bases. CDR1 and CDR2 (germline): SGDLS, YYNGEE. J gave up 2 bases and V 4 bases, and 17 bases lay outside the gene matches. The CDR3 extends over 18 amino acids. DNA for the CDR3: TGTGCCAGCAGCCATAGTGATGATGGGGTAGCGGGAACCTACGAGCAGTACTTC. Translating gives CASSHSDDGVAGTYEQYF.

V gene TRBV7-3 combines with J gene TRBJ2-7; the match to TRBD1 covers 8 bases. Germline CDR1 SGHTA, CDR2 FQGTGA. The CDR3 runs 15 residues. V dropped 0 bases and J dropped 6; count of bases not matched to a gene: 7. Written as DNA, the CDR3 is TGTGCCAGCAGCTTAACCAGGGGGCAGACCACCGAGCAGTACTTC. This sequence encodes CASSLTRGQTTEQYF. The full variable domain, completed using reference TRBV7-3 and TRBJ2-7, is GAGVSQTPSNKVTEKGKYVELRCDPISGHTALYWYRQSLGQGPEFLIYFQGTGAADDSGLPNDRFFAVRPEGSVSTLKIQRTERGDSAVYLCASSLTRGQTTEQYFGPGTRLTVT.

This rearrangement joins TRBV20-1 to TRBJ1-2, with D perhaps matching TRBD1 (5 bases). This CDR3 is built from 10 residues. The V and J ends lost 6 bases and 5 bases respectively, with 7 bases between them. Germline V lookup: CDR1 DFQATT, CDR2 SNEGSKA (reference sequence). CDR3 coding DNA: TGCAGTGCAAAGGGGTATGGCTACACCTTC. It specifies CSAKGYGYTF.

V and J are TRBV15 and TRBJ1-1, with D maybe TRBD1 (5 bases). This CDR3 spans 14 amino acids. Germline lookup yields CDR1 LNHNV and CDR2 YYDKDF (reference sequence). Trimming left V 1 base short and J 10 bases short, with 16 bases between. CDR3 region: CATSRGDSSARAFF. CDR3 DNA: TGTGCCACCAGCAGAGGCGACAGTTCTGCTAGAGCTTTCTTT.

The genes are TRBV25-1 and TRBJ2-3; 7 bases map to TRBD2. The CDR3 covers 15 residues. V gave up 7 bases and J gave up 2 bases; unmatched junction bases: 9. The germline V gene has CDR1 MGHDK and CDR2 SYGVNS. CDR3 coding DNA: TGTGCCAGCAACTACCGGGGGGACCCCACAGATACGCAGTATTTT. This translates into CASNYRGDPTDTQYF.

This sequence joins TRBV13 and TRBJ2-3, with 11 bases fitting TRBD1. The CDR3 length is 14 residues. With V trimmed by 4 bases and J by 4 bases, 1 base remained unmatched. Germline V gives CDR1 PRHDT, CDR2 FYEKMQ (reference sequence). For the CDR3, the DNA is TGTGCCAGCAGCTGGGACAGGGGGGCAGATACGCAGTATTTT. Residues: CASSWDRGADTQYF.

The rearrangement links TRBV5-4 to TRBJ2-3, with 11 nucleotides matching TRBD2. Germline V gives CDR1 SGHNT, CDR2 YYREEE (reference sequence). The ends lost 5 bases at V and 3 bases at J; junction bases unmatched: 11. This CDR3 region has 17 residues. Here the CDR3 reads CASSDPSGRQGTDTQYF. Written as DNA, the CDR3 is TGTGCCAGCAGTGACCCTAGCGGGAGGCAGGGAACAGATACGCAGTATTTT.

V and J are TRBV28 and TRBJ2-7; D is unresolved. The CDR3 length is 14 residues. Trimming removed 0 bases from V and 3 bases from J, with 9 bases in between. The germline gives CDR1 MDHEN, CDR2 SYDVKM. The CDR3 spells CASSLWQANYEQYF. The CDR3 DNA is TGTGCCAGCAGTTTATGGCAGGCGAACTACGAGCAGTACTTC.

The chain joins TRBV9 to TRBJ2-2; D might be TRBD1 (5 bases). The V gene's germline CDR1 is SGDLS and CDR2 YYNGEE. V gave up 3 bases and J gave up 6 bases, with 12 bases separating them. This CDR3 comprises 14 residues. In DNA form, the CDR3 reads TGTGCCAGCAGCGGCCCCAGGGTCCCCGGGGAGCTGTTTTTT. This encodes CASSGPRVPGELFF.

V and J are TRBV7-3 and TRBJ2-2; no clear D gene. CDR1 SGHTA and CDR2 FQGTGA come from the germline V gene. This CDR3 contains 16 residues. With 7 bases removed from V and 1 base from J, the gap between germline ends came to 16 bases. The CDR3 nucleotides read TGTGCCAGCACCACACTTAAGGCGGTGAACACCGGGGAGCTGTTTTTT. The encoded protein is CASTTLKAVNTGELFF.

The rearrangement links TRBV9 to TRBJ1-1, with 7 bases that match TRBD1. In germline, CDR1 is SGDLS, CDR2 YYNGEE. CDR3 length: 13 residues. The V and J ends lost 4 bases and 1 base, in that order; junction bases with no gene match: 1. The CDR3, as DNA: TGTGCCAGCAGCCGGGACAGGAACACTGAAGCTTTCTTT. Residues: CASSRDRNTEAFF.

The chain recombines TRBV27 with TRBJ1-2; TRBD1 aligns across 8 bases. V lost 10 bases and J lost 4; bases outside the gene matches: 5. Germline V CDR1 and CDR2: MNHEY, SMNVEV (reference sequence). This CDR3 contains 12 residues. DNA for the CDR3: TGTGCCACCTGGGACAGGAGCTATGGCTACACCTTC. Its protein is CATWDRSYGYTF.

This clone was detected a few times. CDR3 protein: CASSPGREQFF. CDR3 nucleotide sequence: TGTGCCAGCAGTCCTGGCCGTGAGCAGTTCTTC. The genes are TRBV27 and TRBJ2-1, with unresolved D. The CDR3 runs 11 residues. The germline V and J ends were trimmed by 5 bases and 9 bases, with 8 bases remaining between them. Per the germline V gene, CDR1 is MNHEY and CDR2 is SMNVEV (reference sequence).

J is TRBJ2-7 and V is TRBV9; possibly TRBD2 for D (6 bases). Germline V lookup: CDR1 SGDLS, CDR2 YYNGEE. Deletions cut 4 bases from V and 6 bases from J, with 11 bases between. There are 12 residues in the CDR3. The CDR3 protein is CASSSSGVEQYF. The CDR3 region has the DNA TGTGCCAGCAGCTCGTCGGGGGTCGAGCAGTACTTC.

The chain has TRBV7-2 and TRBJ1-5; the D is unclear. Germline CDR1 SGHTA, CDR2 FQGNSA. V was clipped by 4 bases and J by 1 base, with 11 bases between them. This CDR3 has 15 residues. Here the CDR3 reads CASSSIGQSNQPQHF. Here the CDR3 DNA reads TGTGCCAGCAGCTCGATTGGGCAGAGCAATCAGCCCCAGCATTTT.

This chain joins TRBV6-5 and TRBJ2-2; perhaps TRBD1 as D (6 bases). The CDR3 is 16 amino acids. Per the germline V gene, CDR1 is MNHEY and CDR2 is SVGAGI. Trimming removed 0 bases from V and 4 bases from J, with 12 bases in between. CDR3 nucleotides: TGTGCCAGCAGTTACTCGAGGGGGAAAGGCACCGGGGAGCTGTTTTTT. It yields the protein CASSYSRGKGTGELFF.

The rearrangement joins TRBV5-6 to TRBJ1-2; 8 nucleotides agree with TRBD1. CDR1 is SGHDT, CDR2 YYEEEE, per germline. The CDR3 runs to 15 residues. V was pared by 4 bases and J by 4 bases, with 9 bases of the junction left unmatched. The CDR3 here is CASSLPGGGIYGYTF. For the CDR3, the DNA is TGTGCCAGCAGCCTACCAGGGGGCGGCATCTATGGCTACACCTTC.

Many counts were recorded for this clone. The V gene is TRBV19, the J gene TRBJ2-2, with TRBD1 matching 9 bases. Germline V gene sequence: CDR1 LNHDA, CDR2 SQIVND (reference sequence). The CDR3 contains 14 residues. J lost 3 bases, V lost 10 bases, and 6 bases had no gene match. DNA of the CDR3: TGTGCCACTCAGGGACAGGGACACACCGGGGAGCTGTTTTTT. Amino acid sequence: CATQGQGHTGELFF.

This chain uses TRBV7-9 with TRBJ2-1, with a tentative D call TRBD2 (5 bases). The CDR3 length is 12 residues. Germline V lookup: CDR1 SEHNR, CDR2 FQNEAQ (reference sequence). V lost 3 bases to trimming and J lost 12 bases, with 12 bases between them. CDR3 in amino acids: CASSFGEIAQFF. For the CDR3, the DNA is TGTGCCAGCAGCTTCGGGGAGATCGCGCAGTTCTTC.

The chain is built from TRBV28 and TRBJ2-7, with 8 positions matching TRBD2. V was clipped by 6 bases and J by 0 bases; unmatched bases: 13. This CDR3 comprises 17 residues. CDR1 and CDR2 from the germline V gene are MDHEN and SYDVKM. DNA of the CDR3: TGTGCCAGCAGCCCACGACGGGGGGGGGCCAGCTCCTACGAGCAGTACTTC. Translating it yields CASSPRRGGASSYEQYF.

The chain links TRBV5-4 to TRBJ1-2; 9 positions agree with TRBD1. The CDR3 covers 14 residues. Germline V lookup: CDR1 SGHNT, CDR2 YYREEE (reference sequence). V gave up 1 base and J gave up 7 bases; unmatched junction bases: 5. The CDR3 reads CASSLTGGSGGYTF. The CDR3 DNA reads TGTGCCAGCAGCTTGACAGGGGGCTCGGGTGGCTACACCTTC.

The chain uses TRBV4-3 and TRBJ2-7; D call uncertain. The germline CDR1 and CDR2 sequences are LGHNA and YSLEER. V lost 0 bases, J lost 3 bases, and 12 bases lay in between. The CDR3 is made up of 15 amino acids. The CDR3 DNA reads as TGCGCCAGCAGCCAAGATGATGGCAGCGTCTACGAGCAGTACTTC. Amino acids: CASSQDDGSVYEQYF.

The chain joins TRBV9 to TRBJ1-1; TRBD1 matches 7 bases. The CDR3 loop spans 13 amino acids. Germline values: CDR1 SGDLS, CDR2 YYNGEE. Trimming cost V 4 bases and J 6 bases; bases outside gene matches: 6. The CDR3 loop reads CASSPRGTAEAFF. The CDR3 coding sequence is TGTGCCAGCAGCCCTCGAGGGACAGCTGAAGCTTTCTTT.